This T cell receptor (beta chain) was recorded in a study of blood T cells in healthy people across ages. The germline CDR1 and CDR2 sequences are MNHEY and SMNVEV (reference sequence). The ends were cut back, 1 base at V and 0 bases at J, with 7 bases in the middle. The CDR3 totals 16 residues. With a J-beta primer mix and a sample-barcoded 5' primer, a second PCR ran 7 to 11 cycles. MiXCR was run by TCRdb on the 5' RACE reads, yielding one entry per CDR3 protein. The table shows about 1.8 million distinct CDR3 sequences, with roughly 50% occurring only once. What was sequenced was blood. The V call is TRBV27, the J call TRBJ2-6; D is uncertain. The TCR comes from a woman aged 40 to 50 in good health. CDR3 nucleotide sequence: TGTGCCAGCAGTTTATACGCCAGCTCTGGGGCCAACGTCCTGACTTTC. Amino acids: CASSLYASSGANVLTF.